This TCR beta chain was recovered during a study of molecular identifiers for immune sequencing clone quantification (dated by TCRdb to the late 2010s). Broadly, across the study: In a replicate experiment, RNA from about 20,000 or 100,000 naive CD8 T cells was split into five aliquots, four of which were sequenced. This methods study benchmarked molecular-identifier clustering-based TCR repertoire sequencing (MIDCIRS) and TCR RNA copy counting, using CD8 T cells to do so.

Reading from cysteine to phenylalanine, the CDR3 counts 18 amino acids. Only the CDR3 DNA stays, 54 bases, in frame from base 1. CDR1 and CDR2 are read off the germline V gene as MRHNA and SNTAGT. The junction shows trimming of 2 bases on V and 0 bases on J, and the gene matches do not reach 8 bases of it. Regarding this clonotype: The antigen it binds to is not known. The record has no base qualities; no much larger clone is one base away.

The receptor library was made with PCR. The sequencer was an Illumina HiSeq 4000. Bulk TCR libraries were made following a previously described method, with the TCR primers given in Table S5. Total RNA was purified with the Qiagen AllPrep DNA/RNA kit. Reads from multiple sequencing runs of the same library were pooled before analysis. As for the original processing: Reads were retained only if the reads had an exact TCR constant sequence, and the retained reads were trimmed to 150 nt and grouped according to their 12-nt molecular barcodes. Reads inside each barcode group were sub-clustered using a 15% Levenshtein threshold, and a quality-weighted consensus sequence was constructed for each RNA molecule. Non-functional sequences were filtered out, along with any lower-count sequence sitting one edit away from another sequence. Based on fitting two negative binomial distributions, any barcode sub-cluster with under 20% of the maximum read count was discarded. TCRdb's own reprocessing of the public reads used fastp at Q25 and MiXCR and kept productive beta chains. Identical CDR3 proteins give one entry, which carries the most common genes and DNA. The V and J calls were not made by the authors but by TCRdb's processing. The sample profile shows over 600,000 distinct CDR3 sequences; just under 20% of them were found once. The top ten clonotypes cover under 0.95% of the sample.

Overall study outcomes, separate from this receptor: In CMV-specific effector cells, clones with more than 20 RNA copies contained over 98% of molecules, whereas in naive cells such clones contained under 1% of molecules. The naive libraries included spiked-in Jurkat TCR RNA (roughly 11 copies' worth), and this RNA is not part of the donor repertoire. When barcode sub-clustering was omitted, TCR diversity was inflated by chimeric consensus sequences, with chimeras reaching as high as 47%. Even against a background of 750,000 to 1,000,000 naive CD8 T cells, spiked-in Jurkat TCR RNA amounting to a single cell's worth was reported to be detectable. The sizes of highly expanded clones could end up underestimated when identical TCR molecules share a barcode. Modeling gave about 3.2 recovered TCR RNA copies per cell versus 8 to 10 by digital PCR, implying around 30% capture efficiency.

Libraries of naive CD8 T cells were built from approximately 20,000 to 980,000 sorted cells, with 10%, 30% or 50% of the purified RNA used. On a BD FACSAria II, naive CD8 T cells were FACS-sorted as CD8+CD4-CCR7+CD45RA+ and collected into RLT Plus buffer. Nine to eleven TCR copies' worth of Jurkat RNA were spiked into roughly 17,000-1,100,000 naive CD8 T cell samples to test detection sensitivity. CD8 T cells were enriched with RosetteSep CD8+ T Cell Enrichment Cocktail and Ficoll-Paque, followed by ACK red cell lysis. Sequencing was carried out using naive CD8+ T cells from blood, with Jurkat cell RNA spiked in. The cell subset or site tag for this specimen amounts to: FACS-sorted CD8+CD4-CCR7+CD45RA+ naive T cells. This TCR derives from a human donor in good health. Some libraries in this study had Jurkat cell RNA spiked in. This chain is built from TRBV6-4 and TRBJ1-5; 9 junctional bases match TRBD1. The CDR3 protein: CASSDPLDRGYSNQPQHF. DNA sequence: TGTGCCAGCAGTGACCCCCTGGACAGGGGATATAGCAATCAGCCCCAGCATTTT.